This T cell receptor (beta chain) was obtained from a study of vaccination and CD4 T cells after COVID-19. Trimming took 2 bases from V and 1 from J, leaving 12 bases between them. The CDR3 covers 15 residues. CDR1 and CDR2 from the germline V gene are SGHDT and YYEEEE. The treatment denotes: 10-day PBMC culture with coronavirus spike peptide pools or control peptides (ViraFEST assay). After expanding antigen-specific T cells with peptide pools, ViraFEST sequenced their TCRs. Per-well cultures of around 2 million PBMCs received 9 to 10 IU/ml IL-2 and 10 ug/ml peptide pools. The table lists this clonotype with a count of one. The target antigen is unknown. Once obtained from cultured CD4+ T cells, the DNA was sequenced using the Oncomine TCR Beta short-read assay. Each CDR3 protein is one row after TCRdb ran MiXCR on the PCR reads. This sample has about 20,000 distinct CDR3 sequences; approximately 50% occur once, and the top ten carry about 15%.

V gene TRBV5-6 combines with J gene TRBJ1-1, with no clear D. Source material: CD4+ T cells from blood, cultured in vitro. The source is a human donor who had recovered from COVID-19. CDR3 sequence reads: CASSFPWGGNTEAFF. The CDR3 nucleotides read TGTGCCAGCAGCTTCCCTTGGGGAGGGAACACTGAAGCTTTCTTT.